These 30 T cell receptor beta chains originate from one sample sequenced in a study of response to subunit inactivated influenza vaccine. From the RT-PCR reads, TCRdb called clonotypes with MiXCR, one entry per CDR3 protein. The profile covers about 520,000 distinct CDR3 sequences, with 6.5% to 8% appearing a single time and roughly 13% taken by the ten largest. The sequencing here drew on PBMCs from blood, taken around 25 months after vaccination. The receptors stem from a man in his fifties or sixties who received an inactivated influenza vaccine.

This clonotype was seen ten or more times. The rearrangement uses TRBV6-5 and TRBJ2-7; D possibly corresponds to TRBD2 (7 bases). Germline V gene lookup returns CDR1 MNHEY and CDR2 SVGAGI. The CDR3 runs 15 residues. V lost 2 bases and J 2 bases, leaving 13 bases between the germline ends. The CDR3: CASSYDRGDTYEQYF. The CDR3 nucleotides are TGTGCCAGCAGTTACGATCGGGGGGACACCTACGAGCAGTACTTC.

In this sample, this clonotype turned up a few times. This sequence joins TRBV28 and TRBJ2-7; tentative D call: TRBD1 (6 bases). V dropped 7 bases and J dropped 3 bases, with 13 bases sitting between them. Germline lookup yields CDR1 MDHEN and CDR2 SYDVKM. The CDR3 runs to 13 residues. The CDR3 nucleotides are TGTGCCAGCACCTGGACAGAGAGCTACGAGCAGTACTTC. This codes for CASTWTESYEQYF.

This clonotype was counted between two and nine times. The genes are TRBV9 and TRBJ2-3; D may correspond to TRBD1 or TRBD2 (6 bases each). The germline CDR1 and CDR2 sequences are SGDLS and YYNGEE. V lost 4 bases, J lost 9 bases, and 18 bases lay in between. The CDR3 covers 14 residues. The CDR3 protein is CASSPRGLAATQYF. CDR3 DNA: TGTGCCAGCAGCCCTCGGGGGCTAGCAGCGACGCAGTATTTT. The full variable domain, with the rest looked up from reference TRBV9 and TRBJ2-3, is DSGVTQTPKHLITATGQRVTLRCSPRSGDLSVYWYQQSLDQGLQFLIQYYNGEERAKGNILERFSAQQFPDLHSELNLSSLELGDSALYFCASSPRGLAATQYFGPGTRLTVL.

Only a few counts were recorded for this clonotype. The V and J genes are TRBV12-3 or TRBV12-4 and TRBJ2-2; a possible D gene is TRBD2 (5 bases). The V and J ends lost 6 bases and 5 bases respectively, with 10 bases between them. The CDR3 spans 13 residues. The CDR3, as DNA: TGTGCCAGCAGCCCGAGGGCGACCGGGGAGCTGTTTTTT. Translating it yields CASSPRATGELFF.

The rearrangement uses TRBV5-1 and TRBJ2-7, with TRBD2 identical over 8 bases. Trimming at V came to 0 bases and at J to 0 bases, leaving 2 bases not matched to a gene. This CDR3 is 15 amino acids long. The germline CDR1 and CDR2 sequences are SGHRS and YFSETQ. CDR3 sequence (DNA): TGCGCCAGCAGCTTGGTAGCGGGGCCCTCCTACGAGCAGTACTTC. Translation gives CASSLVAGPSYEQYF.

Many counts were recorded for this clonotype. V usage is TRBV10-3 and J usage is TRBJ2-2; D unresolved. V lost 1 base and J 5 bases, leaving 14 bases between the germline ends. This CDR3 region has 16 residues. Germline loops: CDR1 ENHRY, CDR2 SYGVKD. This CDR3 is CAISEYSMETTGELFF. The CDR3 DNA follows: TGTGCCATCAGTGAGTACTCCATGGAGACTACCGGGGAGCTGTTTTTT.

The chain is built from TRBV30 and TRBJ1-4; 9 bases match TRBD1. Losses at the gene ends were 0 bases for V and 7 bases for J; bases not matched to a gene: 3. Germline V lookup: CDR1 GTSNPN, CDR2 SVGIG (reference sequence). This CDR3 comprises 14 residues. In nucleotides, the CDR3 is TGTGCCTGGAGTGTAGCGACAGGGGGTGAAAAACTGTTTTTT. Translating it yields CAWSVATGGEKLFF.

V usage is TRBV4-3 and J usage is TRBJ2-5; TRBD1 aligns across 12 bases. Germline-derived CDR1 and CDR2 are LGHNA and YSLEER. The CDR3 consists of 16 residues. V lost 0 bases, J lost 4 bases, and 3 bases stayed unmatched. The CDR3 reads CASSQEGTGGRETQYF. The CDR3 DNA reads TGCGCCAGCAGCCAAGAAGGGACAGGGGGCCGAGAGACCCAGTACTTC.

The chain recombines TRBV20-1 with TRBJ2-7, with 7 bases lining up with TRBD1. This CDR3 spans 12 amino acids. From germline, CDR1 is DFQATT and CDR2 SNEGSKA (reference sequence). V trimming: 3 bases; J trimming: 6 bases; junction bases outside the gene matches: 5. The CDR3 DNA reads as TGCAGTGCTAGTAGACAGGGACGCGAGCAGTACTTC. It specifies CSASRQGREQYF.

This clonotype was seen ten or more times. This chain joins TRBV20-1 and TRBJ2-5, with TRBD2 matching over 7 bases. J was trimmed by 5 bases and V by 3 bases; bases with no gene match: 12. The CDR3 loop spans 15 amino acids. CDR1 DFQATT and CDR2 SNEGSKA come from the germline V gene (reference sequence). CDR3 DNA sequence: TGCAGTGCTAGTCCCCCGGCGGGGGTTGCGGAGACCCAGTACTTC. Its translation is CSASPPAGVAETQYF.

The J gene is TRBJ2-2, the V gene TRBV7-2; D remains ambiguous. The CDR3 is made up of 14 amino acids. Trimming took 2 bases from V and 11 from J, leaving 15 bases between them. Per germline, CDR1 SGHTA and CDR2 FQGNSA. Written as DNA, the CDR3 is TGTGCCAGCAGCTTATCCCGGAGCCCACCCGAGCTGTTTTTT. This codes for CASSLSRSPPELFF.

This clonotype was seen a few times. V and J are TRBV12-3 or TRBV12-4 and TRBJ1-1, with TRBD1 matching 12 bases. The CDR3 covers 16 residues. The V segment lost 4 bases and the J segment 3 bases; nucleotides outside the gene matches: 6. CDR3 in amino acids: CASSSSGTGGYTEAFF. Here the CDR3 DNA reads TGTGCCAGCAGTTCCTCCGGGACAGGGGGCTACACTGAAGCTTTCTTT.

The chain employs TRBV4-1 and TRBJ2-3; 12 nucleotides agree with TRBD2. Per the germline V gene, CDR1 is MGHRA and CDR2 is YSYEKL. The CDR3 sequence is 18 residues long. For the CDR3, the DNA is TGCGCTAGCTGTCACTGGACTAGCGGGGCGGTATACACAGATACGCAGTATTTT. It yields the protein CASCHWTSGAVYTDTQYF.

The rearrangement links TRBV19 to TRBJ2-1, with a possible D match to TRBD2 (5 bases). Per the germline V gene, CDR1 is LNHDA and CDR2 is SQIVND (reference sequence). The V gene lost 8 bases and the J gene lost 5 bases, with 19 bases spanning the gap. This CDR3 is 15 amino acids long. CDR3 protein: CASSASQRAHNEQFF. The CDR3 DNA is TGTGCCAGTTCCGCCAGTCAGAGGGCTCACAATGAGCAGTTCTTC.

In this sample, this clonotype turned up many times. This sequence joins TRBV12-3 or TRBV12-4 and TRBJ1-6; no firm D call. CDR3 length: 15 residues. V lost 4 bases, J lost 5 bases, and 12 bases lay in between. The CDR3 coding sequence is TGTGCCAGCAGTTCCCAAGTTGGAAATAATTCACCCCTCCACTTT. Its translation is CASSSQVGNNSPLHF.

The J gene is TRBJ1-4, the V gene TRBV5-1, with D hard to call. V lost 4 bases and J 5 bases, leaving 15 bases between the germline ends. The CDR3 runs 15 residues. Germline lookup yields CDR1 SGHRS and CDR2 YFSETQ. CDR3 in DNA: TGCGCCAGCAGCAAGACCGGGATTTGGAATGAAAAACTGTTTTTT. It is translated as CASSKTGIWNEKLFF. Complete variable domain (other parts from reference TRBV5-1 and TRBJ1-4): KAGVTQTPRYLIKTRGQQVTLSCSPISGHRSVSWYQQTPGQGLQFLFEYFSETQRNKGNFPGRFSGRQFSNSRSEMNVSTLELGDSALYLCASSKTGIWNEKLFFGSGTQLSVL.

J is TRBJ2-3 and V is TRBV6-1; a possible D gene is TRBD1 (6 bases). V lost 8 bases and J 1 base, leaving 16 bases between the germline ends. Germline CDR1 MNHNS, CDR2 SASEGT. This CDR3 contains 15 residues. CDR3 protein: CASQNRAWGTDTQYF. The CDR3 DNA follows: TGTGCCAGCCAAAACAGGGCTTGGGGCACAGATACGCAGTATTTT.

The chain carries TRBV28 and TRBJ2-1; D unresolved. The germline V and J ends were trimmed by 4 bases and 0 bases, with 13 bases remaining between them. This CDR3 comprises 16 residues. CDR1 is MDHEN, CDR2 SYDVKM, per germline. The CDR3 loop is CASSSQRRSSYNEQFF. CDR3 DNA sequence: TGTGCCAGCAGTTCCCAACGTAGGAGCTCCTACAATGAGCAGTTCTTC.

This clonotype was picked up a small number of times. The V and J genes are TRBV5-6 and TRBJ1-1, with unresolved D. Germline lookup yields CDR1 SGHDT and CDR2 YYEEEE. This CDR3 has 14 amino acids. Between the trimmed V and J ends, which lost 0 bases and 1 base, there was a span of 7 bases. The DNA of the CDR3 is TGTGCCAGCAGCTTGGGGATTGAGAACACTGAAGCTTTCTTT. Protein product: CASSLGIENTEAFF.

This clonotype has just a few counts. The J gene is TRBJ2-5, the V gene TRBV20-1; tentative D call: TRBD1 (6 bases). Trimming removed 5 bases at V and 1 base at J, with 11 bases between. Germline loops: CDR1 DFQATT, CDR2 SNEGSKA (reference sequence). The CDR3 spans 13 residues. The CDR3 sequence is CSAGRDTQETQYF. The CDR3 DNA reads TGCAGTGCTGGAAGGGACACCCAAGAGACCCAGTACTTC.

This clonotype was counted a few times. The chain employs TRBV5-1 and TRBJ2-3; 7 bases align to TRBD2. CDR1 SGHRS and CDR2 YFSETQ come from the germline V gene. V dropped 7 bases and J dropped 3; count of bases not matched to a gene: 14. This CDR3 region has 16 residues. CDR3 DNA: TGCGCCAGCTACTCGGGCGGGGGAACAAGGACAGATACGCAGTATTTT. It yields the protein CASYSGGGTRTDTQYF.

In its sample, this clonotype was seen a few times. The CDR3 coding sequence is TGTGCCAGCAGTTTAATGGCTAGCGGGAGACAAGATACGCAGTATTTT. Translated, it gives CASSLMASGRQDTQYF. This rearrangement joins TRBV12-3 or TRBV12-4 to TRBJ2-3, with TRBD2 matching over 10 bases. V shed 2 bases, J shed 5 bases, and the junction held 7 bases outside the gene matches. CDR3 length: 16 amino acids.

The chain couples TRBV5-1 to TRBJ2-5, with 13 bases identical to TRBD2. Per the germline V gene, CDR1 is SGHRS and CDR2 is YFSETQ. The J segment lost 4 bases and the V segment lost 4 bases, leaving 13 bases of the junction unmatched. The CDR3 consists of 18 residues. The CDR3 sequence: CASSLRTSGGSGGETQYF. The CDR3 nucleotides are TGCGCCAGCAGCCTGCGGACTAGCGGGGGCTCCGGAGGAGAGACCCAGTACTTC.

V is TRBV20-1 and J is TRBJ1-5; 8 positions agree with TRBD1. The CDR3 contains 14 residues. Trimming at V came to 6 bases and at J to 6 bases, leaving 10 bases not matched to a gene. Germline CDR1 and CDR2: DFQATT and SNEGSKA (reference sequence). CDR3 in DNA: TGCAGTGCCCAGGACAGGGCTGGTTCTCAGCCCCAGCATTTT. It is translated as CSAQDRAGSQPQHF.

This clonotype has just one count. An end of the junction differs from the germline gene, which may be a read error. The V and J genes are TRBV4-3 and TRBJ2-7; D uncertain. CDR1 and CDR2 (germline): LGHNA, YSLEER. The CDR3 is 12 residues long. This CDR3 reads CASIQWGEEQYF. The CDR3 DNA sequence: TGCGCCAGCATCCAATGGGGTGAGGAGCAGTACTTC.

This chain connects TRBV29-1 to TRBJ2-7, with TRBD1 identical over 12 bases. V shed 7 bases and J 0 bases; nucleotides not matched to a gene: 7. CDR1 and CDR2 (germline): SQVTM, ANQGSEA. There are 15 residues in the CDR3. CDR3 DNA sequence: TGCAGCGCCTCCGGGACAGGGGGCCACTCCTACGAGCAGTACTTC. Translating it yields CSASGTGGHSYEQYF.

This clonotype showed up just a few times. The chain joins TRBV28 to TRBJ1-2, with TRBD1 matching 10 bases. The V gene's germline CDR1 is MDHEN and CDR2 SYDVKM. The CDR3 consists of 15 residues. Trimming at V came to 4 bases and at J to 3 bases, leaving 5 bases not matched to a gene. The CDR3 sequence is CASSYGQGDYYGYTF. In nucleotides, the CDR3 is TGTGCCAGCAGTTATGGACAGGGGGATTACTATGGCTACACCTTC.

This clonotype has only a few counts. V gene TRBV5-1 combines with J gene TRBJ2-1; 7 bases are a match to TRBD1. The V gene end was trimmed by 2 bases and the J gene end by 5 bases; junction bases not matched to a gene: 4. CDR3 length equals 14 residues. Per germline, CDR1 SGHRS and CDR2 YFSETQ. CDR3 in DNA: TGCGCCAGCAGCTTCGGGACAGCTCACAATGAGCAGTTCTTC. The encoded protein is CASSFGTAHNEQFF.

The chain employs TRBV10-3 and TRBJ2-7; D remains unclear. V lost 2 bases and J 6 bases, leaving 11 bases between the germline ends. CDR3 size: 13 residues. Germline V lookup: CDR1 ENHRY, CDR2 SYGVKD. CDR3 sequence (DNA): TGTGCCATCAGTGAGAGAATGGTTAGCGAGCAGTACTTC. Residues: CAISERMVSEQYF.

The chain recombines TRBV5-1 with TRBJ2-5, with D possibly TRBD1 on 6 matching bases. The CDR3 totals 15 residues. The germline V and J ends were trimmed by 4 bases and 0 bases, with 13 bases remaining between them. Germline values: CDR1 SGHRS, CDR2 YFSETQ. The CDR3 bases are TGCGCCAGCAGCCTACAGACAGGAGACCAAGAGACCCAGTACTTC. As protein: CASSLQTGDQETQYF. The entire variable domain, with the rest obtained from reference TRBV5-1 and TRBJ2-5, is as follows: KAGVTQTPRYLIKTRGQQVTLSCSPISGHRSVSWYQQTPGQGLQFLFEYFSETQRNKGNFPGRFSGRQFSNSRSEMNVSTLELGDSALYLCASSLQTGDQETQYFGPGTRLLVL.